This TCR beta chain was observed in a study of cytotoxic CD8 clonotypes in ibrutinib-treated CLL. TCR beta libraries used roughly 1.8 micrograms of DNA from cryopreserved PBMCs. The trim removed 5 bases at V and 4 bases at J, leaving 4 bases unmatched. Germline V gene data show CDR1 as PRHDT and CDR2 as FYEKMQ (reference sequence). The CDR3 consists of 14 residues. Assay: immunoSEQ multiplex PCR; the TCRdb copy retains only in-frame clones and omits some. The table lists fewer than 400,000 clones, roughly two thirds of them singletons. The source of this sequence is a human donor with chronic lymphocytic leukemia. The V and J genes are TRBV13 and TRBJ2-7; 11 bases are a match to TRBD2. The sequencing here drew on PBMCs, taken after 36 months of ibrutinib treatment. The CDR3 spells CASSPGLAVYEQYF. The DNA for the CDR3 is TGTGCCAGCAGCCCGGGACTAGCGGTTTACGAGCAGTACTTC.